This is a list of T cell receptor beta chains from one sample in a study of blood T cells in healthy people across ages. TCRdb re-called the 5' RACE reads with MiXCR, one entry per CDR3 protein. The table lists around 780,000 distinct CDR3 sequences, 25% to 30% of them singletons. The data were also submitted as part of a second study, on T cells of mothers and their children.

The sample comprised blood. The origin of the receptors is a boy between 10 and 17 years old in good health. Both conserved end residues are part of each CDR3. Fields, in order: D gene, CDR3 length, V gene, J gene, clone size, CDR3 DNA, CDR3 protein. D genes are given only for firm matches. Clone sizes are given selectively: once, few, many, or a class where the clone is expanded.

D: -
length: 16
V: TRBV7-2
J: TRBJ2-5
size: many
DNA: TGTGCCAGCAGCTCCCCGCGCTGGAGGGCGGGAGAGACCCAGTACTTC
CDR3: CASSSPRWRAGETQYF

D: -
length: 13
V: TRBV6-6
J: TRBJ2-5
size: many
DNA: TGTGCCAGCAGCTGGACAGCTCAAGAGACCCAGTACTTC
CDR3: CASSWTAQETQYF

D: -
length: 13
V: TRBV5-1
J: TRBJ2-1
size: -
DNA: TGCGCCAGCAGCTTGGAGGTTGGGGATGAGCAGTTCTTC
CDR3: CASSLEVGDEQFF

D: TRBD1
length: 13
V: TRBV3-1
J: TRBJ1-2
size: -
DNA: TGTGCCAGCAGCCGCCCCATGGGGGACAGGGAACCCTTC
CDR3: CASSRPMGDREPF

D: -
length: 16
V: TRBV5-5
J: TRBJ2-2
size: many
DNA: TGTGCCAGCAGCTTAGGCATCGGGACAATCACCGGGGAGCTGTTTTTT
CDR3: CASSLGIGTITGELFF

D: -
length: 12
V: TRBV28
J: TRBJ2-7
size: -
DNA: TGTGCCAGCAGGGGCAGGCCCTACGAGCAGTACTTC
CDR3: CASRGRPYEQYF

D: -
length: 16
V: TRBV11-2
J: TRBJ2-4
size: few
DNA: TGTGCCAGCAGCTTCGACGGGCTTGGGGCCAAAAACATTCAGTACTTC
CDR3: CASSFDGLGAKNIQYF

D: -
length: 15
V: TRBV28
J: TRBJ1-5
size: few
DNA: TGTGCCAGCAGTTTATCGGGAGCCCCCCTCCGGCCCCAGCATTTT
CDR3: CASSLSGAPLRPQHF

D: TRBD1
length: 16
V: TRBV7-8
J: TRBJ2-7
size: -
DNA: TGTGCCAGCAGCAACCCGGGGACAGGGGGCTTCCACGAGCAGTACTTC
CDR3: CASSNPGTGGFHEQYF

D: -
length: 11
V: TRBV29-1
J: TRBJ2-1
size: -
DNA: TGCAGCGTTATCTTACTGACTGAGCAGTTCTTC
CDR3: CSVILLTEQFF

D: TRBD2
length: 17
V: TRBV4-2
J: TRBJ2-1
size: few
DNA: TGTGCCAGCAGCCCCGATATCACCCGGGGCGGGAGGAATGAGCAGTTCTTC
CDR3: CASSPDITRGGRNEQFF

D: TRBD1
length: 14
V: TRBV2
J: TRBJ1-2
size: few
DNA: TGTGCCAGCAGTCGACAGGGGACTAACTATGGCTACACCTTC
CDR3: CASSRQGTNYGYTF

D: TRBD1
length: 14
V: TRBV27
J: TRBJ1-6
size: -
DNA: TGTGCCAGCAGGCCCGGGACAGGGATTTCACCCCTCCACTTT
CDR3: CASRPGTGISPLHF

D: -
length: 12
V: TRBV7-9
J: TRBJ1-2
size: -
DNA: TGTGCCAGCAGTCCGGGTTTCTATGGCTACACCTTC
CDR3: CASSPGFYGYTF

D: -
length: 15
V: TRBV29-1
J: TRBJ1-2
size: -
DNA: TGCAGCGTTGGGCTTATCGGGGGCTTCAAAGGGGGCTACACCTTC
CDR3: CSVGLIGGFKGGYTF

D: -
length: 16
V: TRBV15
J: TRBJ2-7
size: few
DNA: TGTGCCACCAGCAGGGGGGAGGTCGGAGGGTCCTACGAGCAGTACTTC
CDR3: CATSRGEVGGSYEQYF

D: -
length: 12
V: TRBV29-1
J: TRBJ2-1
size: few
DNA: TGCAGCGTTGATCGCTCCTACAATGAGCAGTTCTTC
CDR3: CSVDRSYNEQFF